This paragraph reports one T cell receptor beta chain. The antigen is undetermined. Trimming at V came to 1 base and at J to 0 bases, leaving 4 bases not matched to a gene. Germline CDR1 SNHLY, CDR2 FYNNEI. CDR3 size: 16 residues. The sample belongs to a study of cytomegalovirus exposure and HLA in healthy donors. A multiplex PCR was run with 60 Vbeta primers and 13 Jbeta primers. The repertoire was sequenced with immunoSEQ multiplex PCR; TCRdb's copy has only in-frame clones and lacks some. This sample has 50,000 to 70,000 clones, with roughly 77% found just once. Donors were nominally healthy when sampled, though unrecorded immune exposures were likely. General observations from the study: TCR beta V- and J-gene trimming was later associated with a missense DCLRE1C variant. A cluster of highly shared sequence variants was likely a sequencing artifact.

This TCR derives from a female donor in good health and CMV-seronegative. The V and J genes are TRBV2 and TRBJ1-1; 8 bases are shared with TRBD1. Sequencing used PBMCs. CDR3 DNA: TGTGCCAGCAGTGAAGAACAGGGGGATATGAACACTGAAGCTTTCTTT. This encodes CASSEEQGDMNTEAFF.